This TCR beta chain derives from a study of beta chain features in type 1 diabetes. Across the study: Comparable age, gender and cell yields were observed in patients relative to healthy donors.

The germline V and J ends were trimmed by 0 bases and 2 bases, with 8 bases remaining between them. Germline assignment: CDR1 SGHNT and CDR2 YYREEE (reference sequence). The CDR3 spans 14 residues. General study points: All four CD4+ subsets of Type 1 diabetes patients contained TCRB CDR3s that were moderately but significantly shorter.

Expressed TCRB transcripts got sequenced, as all isolated RNA was reverse transcribed. Sequencing used immunoSEQ multiplex PCR; TCRdb keeps in-frame clones, though not all of them. The table shows 100,000 to 150,000 clones, with approximately 10% occurring only once. As regards this clone: Its matching antigen is unknown. Other nucleotide sequences from this sample produce the same CDR3.

The receptor's source is a man aged 30-40 years with type 1 diabetes. The sequenced sample consisted of central memory CD4+ T cells from blood. The rearrangement joins TRBV5-4 to TRBJ2-5; D might be TRBD1 (6 bases). Here the CDR3 DNA reads TGTGCCAGCAGCTTGGCACAGGGACAAGAGACCCAGTACTTC. Protein: CASSLAQGQETQYF.